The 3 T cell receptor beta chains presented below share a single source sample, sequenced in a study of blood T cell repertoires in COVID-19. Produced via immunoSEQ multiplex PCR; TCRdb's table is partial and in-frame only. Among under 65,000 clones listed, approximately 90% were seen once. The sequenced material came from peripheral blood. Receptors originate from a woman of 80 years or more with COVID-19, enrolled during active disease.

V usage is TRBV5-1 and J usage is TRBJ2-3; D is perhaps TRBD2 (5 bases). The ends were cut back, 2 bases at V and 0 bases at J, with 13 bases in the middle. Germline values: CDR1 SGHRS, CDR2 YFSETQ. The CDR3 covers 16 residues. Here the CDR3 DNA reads TGCGCCAGCAGCTTTTACGGACGGACTAGCACAGATACGCAGTATTTT. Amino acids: CASSFYGRTSTDTQYF.

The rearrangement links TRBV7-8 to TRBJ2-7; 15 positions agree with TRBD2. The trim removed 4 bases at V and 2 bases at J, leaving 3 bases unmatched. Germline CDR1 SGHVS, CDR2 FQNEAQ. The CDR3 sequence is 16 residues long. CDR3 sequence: CASSWTSGGAAYEQYF. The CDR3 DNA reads TGTGCCAGCAGCTGGACTAGCGGGGGGGCGGCCTACGAGCAGTACTTC.

The CDR3 DNA is TGTGCCAGCAGCTTAGATTCCTCGGGGTCCAGACGGGGCTACACCTTC. Its translation is CASSLDSSGSRRGYTF. The chain is built from TRBV11-2 and TRBJ1-2, with D uncertain. Germline CDR1 and CDR2: SGHAT and FQNNGV. V was clipped by 0 bases and J by 8 bases, with 19 bases between them. This CDR3 has 16 residues.